This T cell receptor (beta chain) is drawn from a study of cytomegalovirus exposure and HLA in healthy donors. Findings of the study overall: A likely sequencing artifact accounted for one observed cluster of highly shared sequence variants.

Regarding this clone: Its antigen is undetermined.

The study ran its PCR with 60 Vbeta and 13 Jbeta primers. Some clones are missing from TCRdb's copy, which holds only in-frame ones; the method was immunoSEQ multiplex PCR. Found here are about 140,000 clones, 73% of them singletons; the top ten hold over 1%. Germline CDR1 reads LNHDA; CDR2 reads SQIVND (reference sequence). This CDR3 has 13 residues. V was cut by 8 bases and J by 0 bases, with 10 bases left in between. The sequence was collected from a woman aged 35 to 49 in good health and CMV-seronegative. The specimen was PBMCs. The rearrangement links TRBV19 to TRBJ1-2; D call uncertain. Here the CDR3 reads CASAGESNYGYTF. DNA for the CDR3: TGTGCCAGTGCCGGGGAGTCTAACTATGGCTACACCTTC.